The rows below give T cell receptor beta chains drawn from one sample of a study of T cells after yellow fever vaccination. TCRdb reanalysed the 5' RACE reads using MiXCR and keeps one entry per CDR3 protein. The sample holds fewer than 450,000 distinct CDR3 sequences, roughly 11% seen once. Material: PBMCs, obtained on the day of the first yellow fever vaccination. These receptors were obtained from a man aged 18 to 29 who received the YFV17D yellow fever vaccine. Each CDR3 is given with its conserved first and last residue. Fields, in order: J gene, clone size, V gene, D gene, CDR3 DNA, CDR3 protein. The D gene is left open where the match is weak. Size is omitted from some rows. Given values are once, few, many or a class for expanded clones.

J: TRBJ1-3; size: NA; V: TRBV7-2; D: TRBD1; DNA: TGTGCCAGCAGCCCCGGACAGGTGGGCTCTGGAAACACCATATATTTT; CDR3: CASSPGQVGSGNTIYF
J: TRBJ1-6; size: NA; V: TRBV14; D: NA; DNA: TGTGCCAGCAGCCAGCAGGGCTTGGGTTCACCCCTCCACTTT; CDR3: CASSQQGLGSPLHF
J: TRBJ2-4; size: NA; V: TRBV20-1; D: NA; DNA: TGCAGTGCTAGTAGGTGGGGGGCTGCCAAAAACATTCAGTACTTC; CDR3: CSASRWGAAKNIQYF
J: TRBJ1-1; size: NA; V: TRBV28; D: NA; DNA: TGTGCCAGCAGTTTGGCCTGGGCGAACACTGAAGCTTTCTTT; CDR3: CASSLAWANTEAFF
J: TRBJ2-6; size: few; V: TRBV6-5; D: TRBD1; DNA: TGTGCCAGCAGTTACTCGCAGACAGGGGAAGTCCTGACTTTC; CDR3: CASSYSQTGEVLTF
J: TRBJ2-5; size: NA; V: TRBV2; D: NA; DNA: TGTGCCAGCACCCCCGCGGTAGTAAATCCCCAGTACTTC; CDR3: CASTPAVVNPQYF
J: TRBJ1-4; size: NA; V: TRBV6-5; D: NA; DNA: TGTGCCAGCAGTTACTCGAGTAAGGAAAAACTGTTTTTT; CDR3: CASSYSSKEKLFF
J: TRBJ2-3; size: few; V: TRBV20-1; D: TRBD2; DNA: TGCAGTGCTAGAAAGCTAGCGGGGGGAAACACAGATACGCAGTATTTT; CDR3: CSARKLAGGNTDTQYF
J: TRBJ2-7; size: many; V: TRBV11-2; D: NA; DNA: TGTGCCAGCAGCCCCACTGGGACTCCGTCGCTCGAGCAGTACTTC; CDR3: CASSPTGTPSLEQYF
J: TRBJ2-3; size: few; V: TRBV30; D: NA; DNA: TGTGCCTGGACAAGGCAGTACACAGATACGCAGTATTTT; CDR3: CAWTRQYTDTQYF
J: TRBJ2-2; size: few; V: TRBV5-6; D: NA; DNA: TGTGCCAGCAGCCCGGGACTGTCCACCGGGGAGCTGTTTTTT; CDR3: CASSPGLSTGELFF
J: TRBJ1-2; size: few; V: TRBV11-2; D: NA; DNA: TGTGCCAGCAGCTTAACGTCCAAATATGGCTACACCTTC; CDR3: CASSLTSKYGYTF
J: TRBJ2-1; size: few; V: TRBV11-2; D: TRBD2; DNA: TGTGCCAGCAGAGGGAGCGGGGGGGCCGGCAATGAGCAGTTCTTC; CDR3: CASRGSGGAGNEQFF
J: TRBJ2-7; size: NA; V: TRBV4-3; D: NA; DNA: TGCGCCAGCAGCCAACGGAAACAGGGAACCTACGAGCAGTACTTC; CDR3: CASSQRKQGTYEQYF
J: TRBJ2-3; size: few; V: TRBV10-3; D: NA; DNA: TGTGCCATCAGTGAAGGACCACATACTAGCACAGATACGCAGTATTTT; CDR3: CAISEGPHTSTDTQYF
J: TRBJ1-6; size: NA; V: TRBV10-3; D: NA; DNA: TGTGCCATCAGTGGCGGGGTGGGGAGTAATCCACCCCTCCACTTT; CDR3: CAISGGVGSNPPLHF
J: TRBJ2-4; size: few; V: TRBV5-5; D: NA; DNA: TGTGCCAGCGGTAGCGGAGTAGCCAAAAACATTCAGTACTTC; CDR3: CASGSGVAKNIQYF
J: TRBJ2-1; size: NA; V: TRBV4-2; D: NA; DNA: TGTGCCATCAGCCACCGTCCCCTCAGGGGGGAGAACAATGAGCAGTTCTTC; CDR3: CAISHRPLRGENNEQFF
J: TRBJ1-1; size: many; V: TRBV7-3; D: NA; DNA: TGTGCCAGTCGCCAGGGACTGAACACTGAAGCTTTCTTT; CDR3: CASRQGLNTEAFF
J: TRBJ2-3; size: few; V: TRBV5-1; D: NA; DNA: TGCGCCAGCAGCTTGAGTCGGGATACGCAGTATTTT; CDR3: CASSLSRDTQYF
J: TRBJ2-1; size: few; V: TRBV5-1; D: TRBD2; DNA: TGCGCCAGCAGCCTATCACTAGCGGGGGGCCACAATGAGCAGTTCTTC; CDR3: CASSLSLAGGHNEQFF
J: TRBJ2-4; size: NA; V: TRBV20-1; D: NA; DNA: TGCAGTGCTAGAGCGGGCGGCATAAACATTCAGTACTTC; CDR3: CSARAGGINIQYF
J: TRBJ1-5; size: NA; V: TRBV27; D: NA; DNA: TGTGCCAGCAGTTTATTTGGGTCAGGTGGTCAGCCCCAGCATTTT; CDR3: CASSLFGSGGQPQHF
J: TRBJ1-5; size: many; V: TRBV7-9; D: NA; DNA: TGTGCCAGCAGCTTAGGGGCAGGGGCGATTGGGACCCAGCATTTT; CDR3: CASSLGAGAIGTQHF